This record looks at one T cell receptor beta chain sequence and its context. Its cognate antigen is unknown. In the library, unique molecular identifiers were attached to individual cDNA molecules. Original analysis: Sample TCR totals centred on a median of roughly 96,000, ranging about 20,000 to 750,000. MiXCR, applied by TCRdb to the reads, yields one record per CDR3 protein. The V and J calls shown here were made by TCRdb, not taken from the authors' results. This sample has about 120,000 distinct CDR3 sequences; 8% to 9.5% occur once, and the top ten carry 1.1% to 1.5%. This sample was included in a study of human T cells and chemical hapten exposure. Across the whole study: Small pooled library volume differences mainly caused per-sample TCR yield variation.

Unfractionated whole blood was the source from which total RNA was extracted. Study-wide results and limits: Following DPC sensitization, TCRs present above 1 in 1000 frequency showed no change.

Sample: whole blood. This receptor was identified in a human donor in good health. Some clones in this sample may be carry-over from other donors' samples.

Written as DNA, the CDR3 is TGCGCCAGCAGCCTTAATCGGATCGGCAGGGGAGTCCACGAGCAGTACTTC. The encoded protein is CASSLNRIGRGVHEQYF. The V gene is TRBV4-3, the J gene TRBJ2-7, with D perhaps matching TRBD1 (6 bases). The CDR3 consists of 17 residues. Per germline, CDR1 LGHNA and CDR2 YSLEER. Between the trimmed V and J ends, which lost 4 bases and 5 bases, there was a span of 24 bases.